This passage covers 17 T cell receptor beta chains from one sample sequenced in a study of T cell repertoires in cytomegalovirus infection. TCRdb reprocessed the reads via MiXCR and lists one record per CDR3 protein. The sample lists about 110,000 distinct CDR3 sequences, around 28% occurring once. These receptors' targets are unknown. The material sequenced was CD8+ T cells from cultured PBMCs, taken from culture after CMV antigen stimulation. The receptors originated from a human donor in good health (CMV status not recorded). Some clones in this sample may be carry-over from other donors' samples.

This clonotype is a singleton in its sample. The CDR3 loop reads CASSLGTSSNQPQHF. CDR3 nucleotides: TGTGCCAGCAGCCTAGGGACTTCTAGCAATCAGCCCCAGCATTTT. The J gene is TRBJ1-5, the V gene TRBV5-8, with D possibly TRBD1 on 5 matching bases. This CDR3 spans 15 amino acids. The V gene's germline CDR1 is SGHTS and CDR2 YDEGEE. The V end was cut by 4 bases, the J end by 0 bases, with 11 bases between.

The chain has TRBV9 and TRBJ2-2; D ambiguous. The CDR3 has 14 residues. V was clipped by 0 bases and J by 3 bases, with 6 bases between them. Per the germline V gene, CDR1 is SGDLS and CDR2 is YYNGEE. The CDR3 protein is CASSVGDYTGELFF. The CDR3 DNA reads as TGTGCCAGCAGCGTAGGGGATTACACCGGGGAGCTGTTTTTT.

The table lists this clonotype with a few counts. The chain recombines TRBV11-2 with TRBJ1-5; no firm D call. The germline gives CDR1 SGHAT, CDR2 FQNNGV. The CDR3 covers 13 residues. Trimming took 1 base from V and 6 from J, leaving 7 bases between them. The CDR3 here is CASSLGPSQPQHF. The DNA of the CDR3 is TGTGCCAGCAGCTTAGGCCCTTCTCAGCCCCAGCATTTT.

The CDR3 here is CSVEPGLRQTQYF. The CDR3 nucleotides read TGCAGCGTTGAGCCCGGGCTTAGACAGACCCAGTACTTC. The J gene is TRBJ2-5, the V gene TRBV29-1; D is undetermined. Trimming took off 3 bases at V and 6 bases at J, with 14 bases between the two ends. There are 13 residues in the CDR3. CDR1 and CDR2 from the germline V gene are SQVTM and ANQGSEA.

With regard to this clonotype: The conserved final phenylalanine or tryptophan is absent from the CDR3, which likely points to a read error. The V call is TRBV27, the J call TRBJ2-5; 9 bases align to TRBD2. Germline V CDR1 and CDR2: MNHEY, SMNVEV (reference sequence). V shed 5 bases and J 2 bases; nucleotides not matched to a gene: 9. The CDR3 has 16 residues. This chain's CDR3 is CASSTLSGGVQETQYC. Here the CDR3 DNA reads TGTGCCAGCAGTACTCTTAGCGGGGGAGTACAAGAGACCCAGTACTGT.

The gene calls are TRBV4-1 and TRBJ2-7; TRBD2 matches at 7 bases. J gave up 3 bases and V 3 bases, and 5 bases lay outside the gene matches. Germline values: CDR1 MGHRA, CDR2 YSYEKL. The CDR3 is 14 residues long. CDR3 loop: CASSQGGESYEQYF. The CDR3 DNA reads TGCGCCAGCAGCCAGGGGGGGGAGAGCTACGAGCAGTACTTC.

Only a few counts were recorded for this clonotype. This rearrangement joins TRBV7-8 to TRBJ1-6; 7 nucleotides agree with TRBD1. The V segment lost 3 bases and the J segment 8 bases; nucleotides outside the gene matches: 7. The CDR3 contains 15 residues. Germline values: CDR1 SGHVS, CDR2 FQNEAQ. The CDR3 spells CASSFQGQRDSPLHF. DNA of the CDR3: TGTGCCAGCAGCTTCCAGGGACAGAGAGATTCACCCCTCCACTTT.

This clonotype was seen repeatedly, ten times or more. The chain carries TRBV27 and TRBJ2-1; D is uncertain. CDR1 is MNHEY, CDR2 SMNVEV, per germline (reference sequence). V was cut by 5 bases and J by 4 bases, with 15 bases left in between. This CDR3 contains 15 residues. The DNA for the CDR3 is TGTGCCAGCAGTCCGGACGCCGCGGTGTACAATGAGCAGTTCTTC. It translates to CASSPDAAVYNEQFF.

V and J are TRBV2 and TRBJ2-3; no clear D. The CDR3 runs to 13 residues. The germline V gene has CDR1 SNHLY and CDR2 FYNNEI. The V end was cut by 3 bases, the J end by 5 bases, with 9 bases between. For the CDR3, the DNA is TGTGCCAGCAGTGACCGGACGGGAGATACGCAGTATTTT. It translates to CASSDRTGDTQYF.

Here the CDR3 reads CSATKTRGGSTGELFF. For the CDR3, the DNA is TGCAGTGCTACAAAAACTCGGGGGGGTAGCACCGGGGAGCTGTTTTTT. This sequence joins TRBV20-1 and TRBJ2-2; 8 bases map to TRBD2. J was trimmed by 4 bases and V by 4 bases; bases with no gene match: 11. The CDR3 contains 16 residues. CDR1 DFQATT and CDR2 SNEGSKA come from the germline V gene (reference sequence).

This clonotype has a handful of counts. This rearrangement joins TRBV7-9 to TRBJ1-5, with unresolved D. This CDR3 is built from 14 residues. Germline CDR1 SEHNR, CDR2 FQNEAQ (reference sequence). Trimming removed 4 bases from V and 6 bases from J, with 13 bases in between. The CDR3 DNA follows: TGTGCCAGCAGCTCGGGAACAGTCGGTCAGCCCCAGCATTTT. Its protein is CASSSGTVGQPQHF.

V and J are TRBV5-4 and TRBJ2-2; 11 nucleotides line up with TRBD1. This CDR3 region has 15 residues. V dropped 4 bases and J dropped 6; count of bases not matched to a gene: 5. Germline CDR1 and CDR2: SGHNT and YYREEE (reference sequence). The CDR3, as DNA: TGTGCCAGCAGCCCGGTGGGACAGGGGGCCGGGGAGCTGTTTTTT. Residues: CASSPVGQGAGELFF.

This chain uses TRBV27 with TRBJ1-3; D remains unclear. The CDR3 consists of 12 residues. V lost 7 bases, J lost 0 bases, and 4 bases lay in between. Germline loops: CDR1 MNHEY, CDR2 SMNVEV (reference sequence). CDR3 in amino acids: CASKSSGNTIYF. The CDR3 coding sequence is TGTGCCAGCAAGAGCTCTGGAAACACCATATATTTT.

The chain employs TRBV2 and TRBJ2-7; D not certain. The CDR3 length is 13 residues. The germline V gene has CDR1 SNHLY and CDR2 FYNNEI. V was shortened by 3 bases and J by 0 bases, with 6 bases between the two germline ends. CDR3 region: CASSDVGSYEQYF. For the CDR3, the DNA is TGTGCCAGCAGTGATGTGGGCTCCTACGAGCAGTACTTC.

This chain joins TRBV19 and TRBJ2-7; 10 bases fit TRBD2. The J segment lost 3 bases and the V segment lost 6 bases, leaving 8 bases of the junction unmatched. CDR1 is LNHDA and CDR2 is SQIVND in the germline V gene (reference sequence). This CDR3 is 15 amino acids long. CDR3: CASSQLAGFLYEQYF. The CDR3 DNA follows: TGTGCCAGTAGCCAACTAGCGGGATTTCTCTACGAGCAGTACTTC.

The rearrangement links TRBV19 to TRBJ1-1, with TRBD1 matching over 8 bases. Germline V lookup: CDR1 LNHDA, CDR2 SQIVND (reference sequence). CDR3 length: 15 amino acids. V dropped 6 bases and J dropped 1; count of bases not matched to a gene: 7. For the CDR3, the DNA is TGTGCCAGTAGAACTTCGGACAGGGAGAACACTGAAGCTTTCTTT. Its protein product is CASRTSDRENTEAFF.

This clonotype has a count of ten or more. This rearrangement joins TRBV6-1 to TRBJ2-7; either TRBD1 or TRBD2 may fit D (5 bases each). Trimming stripped 4 bases from V and 1 base from J, with 8 bases between. Germline assignment: CDR1 MNHNS and CDR2 SASEGT. This CDR3 has 13 amino acids. The CDR3 loop reads CASSVGGSYEQYF. As DNA, the CDR3 is TGTGCCAGCAGTGTTGGGGGATCCTACGAGCAGTACTTC.